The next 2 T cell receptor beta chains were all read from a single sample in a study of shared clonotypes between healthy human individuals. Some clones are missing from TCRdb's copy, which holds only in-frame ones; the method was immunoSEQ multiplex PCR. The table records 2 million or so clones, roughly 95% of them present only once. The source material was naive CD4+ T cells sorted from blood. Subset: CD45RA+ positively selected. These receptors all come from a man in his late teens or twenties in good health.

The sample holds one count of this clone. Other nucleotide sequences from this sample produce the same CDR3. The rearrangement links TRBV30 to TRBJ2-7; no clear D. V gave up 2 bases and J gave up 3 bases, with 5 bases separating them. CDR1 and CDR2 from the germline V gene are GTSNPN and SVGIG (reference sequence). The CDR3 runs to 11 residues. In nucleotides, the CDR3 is TGTGCCTGGAGTCGAGACTACGAGCAGTACTTC. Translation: CAWSRDYEQYF.

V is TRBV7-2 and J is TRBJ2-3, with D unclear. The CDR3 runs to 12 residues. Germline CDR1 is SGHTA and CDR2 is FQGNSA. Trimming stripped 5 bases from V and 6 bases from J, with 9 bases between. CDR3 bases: TGTGCCAGCAGCCAAAGGGCGGATACGCAGTATTTT. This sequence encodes CASSQRADTQYF. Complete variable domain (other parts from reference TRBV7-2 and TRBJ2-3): GAGVSQSPSNKVTEKGKDVELRCDPISGHTALYWYRQSLGQGLEFLIYFQGNSAPDKSGLPSDRFSAERTGGSVSTLTIQRTQQEDSAVYLCASSQRADTQYFGPGTRLTVL.